Presented here are 26 T cell receptor beta chains from one specimen sequenced in a study of graft-versus-host responses after intestinal transplantation. Profiling relied on immunoSEQ multiplex PCR, and the TCRdb table lists in-frame clones only, not all of them. The sample consists of about 37,000 clones, approximately 86% of them appearing once. Graft-derived tissue was subjected to processing to liberate intraepithelial and lamina propria lymphocytes. The material was ileum tissue, obtained around 190 days after intestinal transplant. These receptors all stem from a human patient who received an intestinal transplant, so some T cells may come from the graft donor.

The V call is TRBV19, the J call TRBJ2-2, with TRBD1 identical over 12 bases. Looked up from germline, CDR1 is LNHDA and CDR2 is SQIVND (reference sequence). This CDR3 region has 18 residues. Trimming removed 5 bases from V and 5 bases from J; junction bases left unmatched: 12. The CDR3 is CASSVHRDRGPLTGELFF. The CDR3 DNA follows: TGTGCCAGTAGTGTCCACCGGGACAGGGGGCCATTAACCGGGGAGCTGTTTTTT. Filled out from reference TRBV19 and TRBJ2-2, the complete variable domain reads DGGITQSPKYLFRKEGQNVTLSCEQNLNHDAMYWYRQDPGQGLRLIYYSQIVNDFQKGDIAEGYSVSREKKESFPLTVTSAQKNPTAFYLCASSVHRDRGPLTGELFFGEGSRLTVL.

This chain links TRBV15 with TRBJ2-1, with 7 bases identical to TRBD2. The CDR3 consists of 15 residues. Trimming at V came to 1 base and at J to 2 bases, leaving 2 bases not matched to a gene. CDR1 and CDR2 (germline): LNHNV, YYDKDF (reference sequence). The DNA of the CDR3 is TGTGCCACCAGCAGAGGACTAGCCGCCTACAATGAGCAGTTCTTC. It is translated as CATSRGLAAYNEQFF.

The sample holds one count of this clone. The chain is built from TRBV7-2 and TRBJ2-7, with unresolved D. Germline CDR1 and CDR2: SGHTA and FQGNSA. The V and J ends lost 3 bases and 1 base respectively, with 10 bases between them. The CDR3 has 14 amino acids. CDR3 sequence: CASSLGPGSYEQYF. As DNA, the CDR3 is TGTGCCAGCAGCTTGGGTCCGGGTTCCTACGAGCAGTACTTC.

The rearrangement joins TRBV18 to TRBJ2-3; the D gene could be TRBD1 or TRBD2 (7 bases each). The germline V and J ends were trimmed by 3 bases and 3 bases, with 16 bases remaining between them. There are 16 residues in the CDR3. Germline CDR1 reads KGHSH; CDR2 reads LQKENI. CDR3 nucleotide sequence: TGTGCCAGCTCACCGAGACAGGGAGGGGTAACAGATACGCAGTATTTT. Protein product: CASSPRQGGVTDTQYF.

The genes are TRBV29-1 and TRBJ1-1; D ambiguous. This CDR3 comprises 13 residues. Germline V lookup: CDR1 SQVTM, CDR2 ANQGSEA. The V and J ends lost 7 bases and 0 bases respectively, with 12 bases between them. The CDR3 region is CSGVAQLNTEAFF. The CDR3 DNA reads TGCAGCGGGGTTGCACAACTGAACACTGAAGCTTTCTTT.

A single count supports this clone. The chain couples TRBV4-1 to TRBJ2-3, with a possible D match to TRBD2 (7 bases). V was pared by 0 bases and J by 1 base, with 11 bases between. Germline assignment: CDR1 MGHRA and CDR2 YSYEKL. The CDR3 runs to 16 residues. This CDR3 reads CASSQDAGACTDTQYF. CDR3 sequence (DNA): TGCGCCAGCAGCCAAGATGCGGGGGCCTGCACAGATACGCAGTATTTT.

The chain combines TRBV4-1 with TRBJ2-7; tentatively, D is TRBD1 (6 bases). The CDR3 sequence is 16 residues long. The ends were cut back, 1 base at V and 6 bases at J, with 19 bases in the middle. The germline gives CDR1 MGHRA, CDR2 YSYEKL. CDR3 in DNA: TGCGCCAGCAGCCAAGGGGGCCGGGACACTTTCGTCGAGCAGTACTTC. Encoded protein: CASSQGGRDTFVEQYF.

This sequence joins TRBV9 and TRBJ2-5, with 9 bases lining up with TRBD2. Per germline, CDR1 SGDLS and CDR2 YYNGEE. With V trimmed by 4 bases and J by 5 bases, 6 bases remained unmatched. The CDR3 has 14 residues. The CDR3 reads CASSPGLAPETQYF. The CDR3 DNA reads TGTGCCAGCAGCCCAGGACTAGCGCCCGAGACCCAGTACTTC.

This sequence joins TRBV7-6 and TRBJ2-3; D remains ambiguous. CDR3 size: 16 residues. V gave up 5 bases and J gave up 0 bases, with 15 bases separating them. Germline values: CDR1 SGHVS, CDR2 FNYEAQ. In DNA form, the CDR3 reads TGTGCCAGCAGCCCGTACGATGGCCCTAGCACAGATACGCAGTATTTT. Protein: CASSPYDGPSTDTQYF.

The chain has TRBV5-6 and TRBJ1-5; 11 positions match TRBD1. This CDR3 comprises 15 residues. CDR1 SGHDT and CDR2 YYEEEE come from the germline V gene. The V gene end was trimmed by 2 bases and the J gene end by 4 bases; junction bases not matched to a gene: 2. CDR3 DNA sequence: TGTGCCAGCAGCTTCGGGACAGGGGGGAATCAGCCCCAGCATTTT. This gives the protein CASSFGTGGNQPQHF.

This clone came up a few times. J is TRBJ2-7 and V is TRBV5-4; a weak D match, TRBD2 (5 bases). Trimming shortened V by 5 bases and J by 3 bases, and 9 bases separated the two germline ends. The germline CDR1 and CDR2 sequences are SGHNT and YYREEE (reference sequence). The CDR3 has 12 amino acids. Written as DNA, the CDR3 is TGTGCCAGCAGGGCGGGCAACTACGAGCAGTACTTC. Residues: CASRAGNYEQYF.

The rearrangement uses TRBV12-2 and TRBJ1-5. TRBV12-2 is termed a pseudogene. The CDR3 has 14 amino acids. CDR3: CASRLRSEGQPQHF. The CDR3 nucleotides are TGTGCAAGTCGCTTAAGGTCCGAGGGGCAGCCCCAGCATTTT.

The CDR3 reads CASSSLAANTEAFF. The CDR3 nucleotides are TGCGCCAGCAGCTCCCTCGCAGCGAACACTGAAGCTTTCTTT. The chain is built from TRBV5-1 and TRBJ1-1; D call uncertain. Per the germline V gene, CDR1 is SGHRS and CDR2 is YFSETQ. The germline V and J ends were trimmed by 3 bases and 1 base, with 10 bases remaining between them. The CDR3 loop spans 14 amino acids. Full variable domain (remainder filled in from reference TRBV5-1 and TRBJ1-1): KAGVTQTPRYLIKTRGQQVTLSCSPISGHRSVSWYQQTPGQGLQFLFEYFSETQRNKGNFPGRFSGRQFSNSRSEMNVSTLELGDSALYLCASSSLAANTEAFFGQGTRLTVV.

The chain recombines TRBV7-2 with TRBJ2-3; D remains ambiguous. The germline V gene encodes CDR1 SGHTA and CDR2 FQGNSA. This CDR3 region has 13 residues. Trimming stripped 5 bases from V and 5 bases from J, with 11 bases between. The DNA of the CDR3 is TGTGCCAGCAGCCTATCTCTGGTAGATACGCAGTATTTT. Translation: CASSLSLVDTQYF.

In nucleotides, the CDR3 is TGTGCCAGCAGACCTTTAGGACAGGAAAACACCATATATTTT. It codes for CASRPLGQENTIYF. The V and J genes are TRBV28 and TRBJ1-3, with 7 nucleotides matching TRBD1. The CDR3 covers 14 residues. The V and J ends lost 6 bases and 6 bases, in that order; junction bases with no gene match: 8. The germline CDR1 and CDR2 sequences are MDHEN and SYDVKM.

The CDR3 DNA reads as TGTGCCAGCAGTGAAAAGTTGGGCCAGGGCTATGGCTACACCTTC. It encodes CASSEKLGQGYGYTF. The rearrangement links TRBV6-1 to TRBJ1-2, with D perhaps matching TRBD1 (5 bases). The V gene lost 2 bases and the J gene lost 4 bases, with 14 bases spanning the gap. Germline assignment: CDR1 MNHNS and CDR2 SASEGT. This CDR3 is built from 15 residues.

This chain uses TRBV29-1 with TRBJ2-7; possible D gene TRBD1, 6 bases. V was shortened by 3 bases and J by 3 bases, with 6 bases between the two germline ends. This CDR3 is built from 11 residues. From germline, CDR1 is SQVTM and CDR2 ANQGSEA. In DNA form, the CDR3 reads TGCAGCGTTGACAGGGGCTACGAGCAGTACTTC. Translated, it gives CSVDRGYEQYF.

The chain joins TRBV9 to TRBJ2-3; D might be TRBD2 (6 bases). The CDR3 length is 15 residues. The germline gives CDR1 SGDLS, CDR2 YYNGEE. The V and J ends lost 0 bases and 4 bases respectively, with 12 bases between them. The CDR3 region has the DNA TGTGCCAGCAGCGTAGCGGGAGATTCGTCAGATACGCAGTATTTT. Encoded protein: CASSVAGDSSDTQYF. Supplemented by reference TRBV9 and TRBJ2-3, the full variable domain reads DSGVTQTPKHLITATGQRVTLRCSPRSGDLSVYWYQQSLDQGLQFLIQYYNGEERAKGNILERFSAQQFPDLHSELNLSSLELGDSALYFCASSVAGDSSDTQYFGPGTRLTVL.

The chain links TRBV9 to TRBJ1-2, with D possibly TRBD1 on 6 matching bases. Trimming cost V 6 bases and J 5 bases, with 17 bases left between them. CDR1 and CDR2 from the germline V gene are SGDLS and YYNGEE. The length of the CDR3 is 14 residues. The CDR3 region has the DNA TGTGCCAGCACAAGACAGGCGGCGCCGTATGGCTACACCTTC. Its protein is CASTRQAAPYGYTF. Complete variable domain (other parts from reference TRBV9 and TRBJ1-2): DSGVTQTPKHLITATGQRVTLRCSPRSGDLSVYWYQQSLDQGLQFLIQYYNGEERAKGNILERFSAQQFPDLHSELNLSSLELGDSALYFCASTRQAAPYGYTFGSGTRLTVV.

In this sample, this clone turned up once. The chain employs TRBV5-1 and TRBJ2-3, with TRBD2 matching 11 bases. Germline lookup yields CDR1 SGHRS and CDR2 YFSETQ. V lost 3 bases to trimming and J lost 1 base; unmatched junction nucleotides: 4. The CDR3 covers 16 residues. The CDR3 loop reads CASSSLAGAGTDTQYF. Here the CDR3 DNA reads TGCGCCAGCAGCTCACTAGCGGGAGCGGGCACAGATACGCAGTATTTT.

The chain joins TRBV6-6 to TRBJ2-1, with TRBD2 matching 9 bases. The CDR3 runs to 16 residues. CDR1 and CDR2 (germline): MNHNY, SVGAGI (reference sequence). V dropped 6 bases and J dropped 2; count of bases not matched to a gene: 8. The CDR3 reads CASRGLAGPAYNEQFF. The CDR3 nucleotides are TGTGCCAGCAGGGGTCTAGCGGGACCCGCCTACAATGAGCAGTTCTTC.

This clone has more than one count but fewer than ten. This chain connects TRBV25-1 to TRBJ1-6; the D is unclear. Per germline, CDR1 MGHDK and CDR2 SYGVNS. Trimming shortened V by 8 bases and J by 10 bases, and 15 bases separated the two germline ends. This CDR3 has 13 residues. CDR3 loop: CASQARDGSPLHF. CDR3 nucleotides: TGTGCCAGCCAGGCCCGGGATGGATCACCCCTCCACTTT.

V gene TRBV5-5 combines with J gene TRBJ1-1; the D is unclear. This CDR3 region has 14 residues. Germline V gene data show CDR1 as SGHKS and CDR2 as YYEKEE (reference sequence). V was trimmed by 0 bases and J by 5 bases, leaving 11 bases between them. This CDR3 is CASSLVLGGTEAFF. CDR3 nucleotide sequence: TGTGCCAGCAGCTTGGTTTTGGGAGGGACTGAAGCTTTCTTT.

The V call is TRBV4-1, the J call TRBJ1-1, with a weak D call TRBD1 (6 bases). The V gene lost 5 bases and the J gene lost 1 base, with 14 bases spanning the gap. The length of the CDR3 is 15 residues. The germline CDR1 and CDR2 sequences are MGHRA and YSYEKL. The DNA of the CDR3 is TGCGCCAGCAGCGAACTCGGGACAAGGAACACTGAAGCTTTCTTT. Translating it yields CASSELGTRNTEAFF.

The chain combines TRBV27 with TRBJ1-2, with TRBD1 identical over 8 bases. V lost 3 bases, J lost 6 bases, and 9 bases stayed unmatched. Germline CDR1 and CDR2: MNHEY and SMNVEV (reference sequence). This CDR3 contains 15 residues. This CDR3 reads CASSFWAGGINGYTF. CDR3 sequence (DNA): TGTGCCAGCAGTTTTTGGGCAGGGGGCATCAATGGCTACACCTTC.

The rearrangement uses TRBV9 and TRBJ2-5, with 16 bases identical to TRBD2. The CDR3 is 19 residues long. Germline V gives CDR1 SGDLS, CDR2 YYNGEE. Germline trimming cut 3 bases from V and 5 bases from J; bases unmatched to any gene: 13. CDR3 protein: CASSGNRGLAGGRGETQYF. Here the CDR3 DNA reads TGTGCCAGCAGCGGGAACCGGGGACTAGCGGGAGGGCGGGGCGAGACCCAGTACTTC.